A single T cell receptor (beta chain) is shown here with its context. Its antigen is undetermined. The second PCR ran about 6 to 12 cycles with a sample-barcoded 5' primer and J-beta primers. Every molecule of cDNA carried a tag from a template-switch adaptor with 12 random nucleotides. TCRdb itself ran the 5' RACE reads through MiXCR, one entry per CDR3 protein. The table has approximately 830,000 distinct CDR3 sequences, about 59% seen once. The data were obtained in a study of blood T cells in healthy people across ages. This CDR3 is built from 14 residues. The germline V gene encodes CDR1 SQVTM and CDR2 ANQGSEA. Unmatched junction bases numbered 6, after V lost 6 bases and J lost 0 bases. The amount of total RNA extracted per sample was at least 5.5 micrograms. Findings of the study overall: Researchers judged that diversity estimates from one million T cells fell short of true values.

This clonotype was obtained from a man aged 25 to 40 in good health. The specimen sequenced was blood. This chain uses TRBV29-1 with TRBJ2-7, with 9 bases aligning to TRBD1. For the CDR3, the DNA is TGCAGCGTCCGTGACAGGGGGATCTCCTACGAGCAGTACTTC. This gives the protein CSVRDRGISYEQYF.